These T cell receptor beta chains were read from a single sample in a study of Ad26.COV2.S vaccination and SARS-CoV-2 variants. Data came from immunoSEQ multiplex PCR; TCRdb stores just in-frame clones and leaves some out. The sample consists of about 100,000 clones, 80% of them appearing once. The specimen was peripheral blood, collected after recovery from COVID-19. The receptors were sampled from a human donor who had recovered from COVID-19. CDR3s include the opening cysteine and the closing phenylalanine or tryptophan. The D gene is left open where the match is weak. Clone size is stated in some rows and not others, as once, few, many or a class when expanded.

clone_size	v_call	j_call	cdr3_length	d_call	cdr3_aa	cdr3_nt
-	TRBV19	TRBJ2-3	19	-	CASSPHTGVFIVPTDTQYF	TGTGCCAGTAGTCCCCACACGGGGGTCTTTATCGTTCCCACAGATACGCAGTATTTT
-	TRBV5-5	TRBJ1-1	14	-	CASSLEGWNTEAFF	TGTGCCAGCAGCTTGGAGGGATGGAACACTGAAGCTTTCTTT
-	TRBV5-3	TRBJ1-4	14	TRBD1	CARGEGARCEKLFF	TGTGCCAGAGGCGAGGGGGCGAGATGCGAAAAACTGTTTTTT
-	TRBV6-5	TRBJ1-1	15	TRBD1	CASTSGGGGNTEAFF	TGTGCCAGCACCTCAGGGGGGGGCGGGAACACTGAAGCTTTCTTT
-	TRBV30	TRBJ2-5	14	-	CAWTLSGPGKTQYF	TGTGCCTGGACCCTCTCCGGACCGGGAAAGACCCAGTACTTC
-	TRBV19	TRBJ1-4	14	TRBD1	CASSQTGEGGKLFF	TGTGCCAGTAGTCAGACAGGGGAGGGTGGAAAACTGTTTTTT
-	TRBV19	TRBJ2-2	17	TRBD2	CASSPTPSGDKPGELFF	TGTGCCAGTAGTCCCACCCCAAGCGGGGATAAACCCGGGGAGCTGTTTTTT
-	TRBV11-2	TRBJ1-1	12	-	CASSLEASSAFF	TGTGCCAGCAGCTTAGAGGCCAGTTCAGCTTTCTTT
-	TRBV4-2	TRBJ1-2	15	-	CASSQEGSGGYGYTF	TGTGCCAGCAGCCAAGAGGGCTCCGGGGGCTATGGCTACACCTTC
-	TRBV24-1	TRBJ2-1	16	TRBD2	CATSDVGGSSYNEQFF	TGTGCCACCAGTGACGTCGGGGGGAGCTCCTACAATGAGCAGTTCTTC
-	TRBV6-5	TRBJ2-1	14	-	CATKTSAGDGEQFF	TGTGCCACCAAGACTAGTGCAGGTGATGGTGAGCAGTTCTTC
-	TRBV2	TRBJ1-5	14	-	CASSEAGRNQPQHF	TGTGCCAGCAGTGAAGCGGGACGCAATCAGCCCCAGCATTTT
few	TRBV4-2	TRBJ1-4	17	TRBD1	CASSQDRADRDGEKLFF	TGTGCCAGCAGCCAAGATCGGGCGGACAGGGATGGAGAAAAACTGTTTTTT
-	TRBV3-1/TRBV3-2	TRBJ2-3	16	-	CASSQDKAGLTDTQYF	TGTGCCAGCAGCCAAGATAAGGCAGGGCTCACAGATACGCAGTATTTT
medium-sized	TRBV10-2	TRBJ2-5	13	TRBD1	CASRQGGGETQYF	TGCGCCAGCAGACAGGGGGGAGGAGAGACCCAGTACTTC
medium-sized	TRBV7-9	TRBJ1-6	16	-	CASSLAGAGFNSPLHF	TGTGCCAGCAGCTTAGCCGGGGCCGGGTTCAATTCACCCCTCCACTTT
-	TRBV27	TRBJ1-2	13	-	CASRLGGSYGYTF	TGTGCCAGCAGACTTGGGGGGAGCTATGGCTACACCTTC
-	TRBV6-2/TRBV6-3	TRBJ1-2	14	-	CASSYHRDSYGYTF	TGTGCCAGCAGTTACCACCGGGACTCCTATGGCTACACCTTC
-	TRBV15	TRBJ1-1	15	-	CATSRDGREERGAFF	TGTGCCACCAGCAGAGATGGACGAGAGGAAAGAGGAGCTTTCTTT
-	TRBV6-4	TRBJ2-5	16	TRBD2	CASSDSPSGGRETQYF	TGTGCCAGCAGTGACTCTCCTAGCGGGGGAAGAGAGACCCAGTACTTC
-	TRBV28	TRBJ1-6	13	-	CASPSGVHSPLHF	TGTGCCAGCCCCTCAGGGGTGCATTCACCCCTCCACTTT
-	TRBV5-1	TRBJ1-2	14	-	CASSPEGEAYGYTF	TGCGCCAGCAGCCCCGAGGGGGAAGCGTATGGCTACACCTTC
-	TRBV28	TRBJ2-1	14	TRBD2	CASSRLAVNNEQFF	TGTGCCAGCAGTCGGCTAGCGGTTAACAATGAGCAGTTCTTC
-	TRBV19	TRBJ2-1	15	TRBD1	CASSATGVPYNEQFF	TGTGCCAGTAGTGCGACAGGGGTCCCCTACAATGAGCAGTTCTTC
-	TRBV10-3	TRBJ2-7	14	-	CAISARDPPHEQYF	TGTGCCATCAGTGCCCGGGACCCCCCACACGAGCAGTACTTC
-	TRBV4-3	TRBJ2-1	13	-	CASSQDSGNEQFF	TGCGCCAGCAGCCAAGATTCAGGCAATGAGCAGTTCTTC
once	TRBV6-5	TRBJ1-2	14	-	CATVTGGSDYGYTF	TGTGCCACCGTAACCGGGGGCAGCGACTATGGCTACACCTTC
-	TRBV23-1	TRBJ1-1	15	-	CASSQSKEGDTEAFF	TGCGCCAGCAGTCAATCAAAGGAAGGTGACACTGAAGCTTTCTTT
-	TRBV3-1/TRBV3-2	TRBJ2-3	12	-	CASSADTDTQYF	TGTGCCAGCAGCGCAGATACGGATACGCAGTATTTT
-	TRBV5-5	TRBJ2-3	15	TRBD2	CASSGEGTSTDTQYF	TGTGCCAGCAGCGGGGAGGGGACGAGCACAGATACGCAGTATTTT
-	TRBV29-1	TRBJ2-3	13	-	CSAMGAVSDTQYF	TGCAGCGCCATGGGGGCAGTATCAGATACGCAGTATTTT
few	TRBV6-1	TRBJ1-5	14	-	CASSESGYNQPQHF	TGTGCCAGCAGTGAGTCGGGGTACAATCAGCCCCAGCATTTT
-	TRBV30	TRBJ1-1	14	-	CAWSAGTPFTEAFF	TGTGCCTGGAGTGCCGGGACACCTTTCACTGAAGCTTTCTTT
-	TRBV19	TRBJ2-1	14	TRBD1	CASRRDRVVNEQFF	TGTGCCAGTAGGAGGGACAGAGTAGTGAATGAGCAGTTCTTC
few	TRBV28	TRBJ1-5	15	TRBD1	CASSTGVNSNQPQHF	TGTGCCAGCAGCACAGGGGTTAATAGCAATCAGCCCCAGCATTTT
-	TRBV29-1	TRBJ1-1	12	-	CSVGRMNTEAFF	TGCAGCGTGGGCAGGATGAACACTGAAGCTTTCTTT
-	TRBV11-2	TRBJ2-6	18	-	CASSLGVQRTSGANVLTF	TGTGCCAGCAGCTTAGGGGTACAGCGTACCTCTGGGGCCAACGTCCTGACTTTC
-	TRBV5-4	TRBJ1-2	14	-	CASSLDRELYGYTF	TGTGCCAGCAGCTTGGACAGAGAACTCTATGGCTACACCTTC
-	TRBV3-1/TRBV3-2	TRBJ1-6	15	-	CASSQGNGPESPLHF	TGTGCCAGCAGCCAAGGAAACGGGCCCGAGTCACCCCTCCACTTT
-	TRBV11-1	TRBJ2-7	14	-	CASSLGRGGHEQYF	TGTGCCAGCAGCTTAGGCAGGGGCGGCCACGAGCAGTACTTC
-	TRBV7-9	TRBJ2-5	16	TRBD2	CASSLGSGGGAETQYF	TGTGCCAGCAGCTTAGGAAGTGGCGGGGGGGCAGAGACCCAGTACTTC
-	TRBV5-6	TRBJ2-7	15	-	CASSIRGRSSYEQYF	TGTGCCAGCAGCATTCGTGGGCGGAGCTCCTACGAGCAGTACTTC
-	TRBV5-1	TRBJ2-3	13	-	CASSLELTDTQYF	TGCGCCAGCAGCTTGGAGCTCACAGATACGCAGTATTTT
-	TRBV7-2	TRBJ1-2	15	-	CASSQVQGGDYGYTF	TGTGCCAGCAGCCAAGTGCAAGGGGGGGACTATGGCTACACCTTC
-	TRBV5-1	TRBJ1-6	13	-	CASTMQNDSPLHF	TGCGCCAGCACCATGCAGAACGATTCACCCCTCCACTTT
once	TRBV12-3/TRBV12-4	TRBJ1-2	11	TRBD1	CASSYRGGYTF	TGTGCCAGCAGTTACAGGGGCGGCTACACCTTC
-	TRBV6-5	TRBJ1-1	14	-	CASGLSGVNTEAFF	TGTGCCAGCGGGTTATCAGGGGTGAACACTGAAGCTTTCTTT
-	TRBV6-2/TRBV6-3	TRBJ2-1	16	TRBD2	CASSTLAGGIHNEQFF	TGTGCCAGCAGCACACTAGCGGGGGGTATCCACAATGAGCAGTTCTTC
-	TRBV2	TRBJ2-7	12	-	CASSGGTYEQYF	TGTGCCAGCAGTGGGGGGACCTACGAGCAGTACTTC
many	TRBV7-9	TRBJ1-1	14	-	CASSLTQGDTEAFF	TGTGCCAGCAGCTTAACACAAGGTGACACTGAAGCTTTCTTT
-	TRBV12-3/TRBV12-4	TRBJ2-3	12	-	CASKGGSDTQYF	TGTGCCAGCAAGGGCGGGTCAGATACGCAGTATTTT
-	TRBV4-1	TRBJ2-7	13	TRBD1	CASSQGTGYEQYF	TGCGCCAGCAGCCAAGGGACAGGCTACGAGCAGTACTTC
-	TRBV30	TRBJ1-4	13	-	CAWSRQGREKLFF	TGTGCCTGGAGTCGGCAGGGGCGCGAAAAACTGTTTTTT
few	TRBV5-1	TRBJ1-1	16	TRBD1	CASSPGTGGTFTEAFF	TGCGCCAGCAGCCCCGGGACAGGTGGTACGTTTACTGAAGCTTTCTTT
few	TRBV4-3	TRBJ2-7	12	-	CASSQDFYEQYF	TGCGCCAGCAGCCAAGACTTCTACGAGCAGTACTTC
-	TRBV5-4	TRBJ1-1	14	TRBD1	CASSLSRGHSEAFF	TGTGCCAGCAGCTTGTCGAGGGGGCACTCTGAAGCTTTCTTT
few	TRBV19	TRBJ2-7	14	TRBD1	CASSTGTGNHEQYF	TGTGCCAGTAGTACCGGGACAGGGAATCACGAGCAGTACTTC
few	TRBV24-1	TRBJ1-4	16	-	CATSDPLPGHGEKLFF	TGTGCCACCAGTGATCCCCTTCCGGGACACGGAGAAAAACTGTTTTTT
-	TRBV7-9	TRBJ2-5	15	-	CASSLAGGETETQYF	TGTGCCAGCAGCTTAGCGGGGGGCGAGACGGAGACCCAGTACTTC
-	TRBV7-3	TRBJ2-7	14	-	CASSLLAGSYEQYF	TGTGCCAGCAGCTTATTAGCCGGGTCCTACGAGCAGTACTTC